This T cell receptor beta chain was identified during a study of T cells in Graves' hyperthyroidism and ophthalmopathy. TCR beta CDR3 regions were amplified from RNA. HTBI primers were the set used in a first-round RT-PCR of the TCR CDR3. TCRdb called the multiplex PCR reads again in MiXCR, with one record for every CDR3 protein. The sample yields approximately 620,000 distinct CDR3 sequences, about a sixth seen once. Study-level points and caveats: Ophthalmopathy was predicted by the model a median of approximately 6.6 months ahead of onset. Most clonotypes that expanded in the thyroid above 0.001 also showed up in blood.

CDR3 length equals 16 residues. Trimming took 7 bases from V and 0 from J, leaving 15 bases between them. Per germline, CDR1 ENHRY and CDR2 SYGVKD. Pregnant or lactating patients were excluded, as were those with uncontrolled infection or other autoimmune disease. Diagnostic decisions used clinical symptoms, serum thyroxine and TRAb, thyroid ultrasound and orbital computed tomography. In regard to this clonotype: The target antigen is unknown.

The genes are TRBV10-3 and TRBJ2-2; possible D gene TRBD2, 5 bases. The sequence came from a woman aged 40 to 49 with Graves' ophthalmopathy. The sequenced sample consisted of blood. The CDR3 here is CAINPSSSTNTGELFF. In DNA form, the CDR3 reads TGTGCCATCAACCCCTCTAGCTCCACGAACACCGGGGAGCTGTTTTTT.